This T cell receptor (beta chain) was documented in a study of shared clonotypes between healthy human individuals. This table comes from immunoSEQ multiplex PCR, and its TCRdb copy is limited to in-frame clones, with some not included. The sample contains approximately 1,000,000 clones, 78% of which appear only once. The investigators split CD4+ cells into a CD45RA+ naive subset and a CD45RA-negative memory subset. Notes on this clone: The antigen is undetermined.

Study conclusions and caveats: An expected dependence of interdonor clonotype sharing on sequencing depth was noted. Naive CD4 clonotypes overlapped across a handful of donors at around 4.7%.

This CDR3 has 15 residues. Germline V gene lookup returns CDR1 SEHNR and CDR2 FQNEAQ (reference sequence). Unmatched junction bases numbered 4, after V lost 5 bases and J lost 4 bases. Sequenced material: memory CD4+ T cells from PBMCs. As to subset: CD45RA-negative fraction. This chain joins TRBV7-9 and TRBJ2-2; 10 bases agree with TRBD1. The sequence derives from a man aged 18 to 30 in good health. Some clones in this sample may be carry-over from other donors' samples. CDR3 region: CASSQRTGGTGELFF. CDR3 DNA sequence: TGTGCCAGCAGCCAGCGGACAGGGGGCACCGGGGAGCTGTTTTTT.